Listed below are T cell receptor beta chains from one sample, sequenced in a study of CD8+ T cells in alopecia areata. Data came from immunoSEQ multiplex PCR; TCRdb stores just in-frame clones and leaves some out. The sample carries 200,000 to 250,000 clones, more than 30% recorded once. This specimen consisted of CD4+ T cells sorted from blood, obtained at approximately week 31, from a patient treated with tofacitinib. These receptor sequences come from a human donor with alopecia areata. CDR3s leave out the opening cysteine and the closing phenylalanine or tryptophan. The size of a clone is reported for some rows only, either as once, few or many, or as a class for expanded clones.

>few|TRBV5-4
ASSTRTGPGELF
>few|TRBV9
ASSVEDRTPTEAF
>.|TRBV15
ATSRDTGYNSPLH
>.|TRBV9
ASSVGGQNTGELF
>.|TRBV7-3
ASSLTRDEKLF
>once|TRBV4-1
ASSQVGMGRPQH
>few|TRBV19
ASRRAGEQF
>few|TRBV6-6
ASSPRPISGNTIY
>.|TRBV30
AWGTDNSYNEQF
>.|TRBV29-1
SVGQGGGQGPYNEQF
>.|TRBV25-1
ASTPGGVPEAF
>.|TRBV5-1
ASRETGYYEQY
>.|TRBV5-4
ASSLAGSYEQY
>.|TRBV7-9
ASSFVTEMNTEAF
>few|TRBV4-1
ASSQMGLADSYNEQF
>.|TRBV7-9
ASSQDGGDRRYIQY
>few|TRBV4-1
ASSQAGAGRGVLF
>.|TRBV7-2
ASSYTETQY
>.|TRBV6-5
ASSASGRDKNIQY
>.|TRBV25-1
ASSPRWGAEAF
>.|TRBV11-2
ASRSLGETQY
>.|TRBV5-1
ASSPQSGRTDTQY
>.|TRBV5-6
ASSKRTGQPLAF
>.|TRBV7-9
ASGLEGGQGFRNTEAF
>once|TRBV27
ASSTKGPRDRGNYGYT
>few|TRBV30
AWSLGTGDGYT
>few|TRBV27
ASSPLRGGGGYT
>.|TRBV15
ATSRAPQGANEKLF
>.|TRBV5-1
ASSRTSGEYNEQF
>.|TRBV30
AWSVGDPTGNTEAF
>.|TRBV7-9
ASRQGISGANVLT
>.|TRBV2
ASSLSGYEQY
>.|TRBV11-2
ASSSGRDPYNEQF
>.|TRBV9
ASSVGLGGAYEQY
>.|TRBV6-6
ASSFPGLVHGYT
>.|TRBV30
AWTRSRDRGRWTGELF
>.|TRBV1
TSSQVSGTNYGYT
>few|TRBV6-1
ASSSRASNQPQH
>few|TRBV18
ASSPPTYEQY
>.|TRBV2
ASSRDRGRNTEAF
>.|TRBV5-1
ASSLAGLAGELF
>few|TRBV10-3
AISDWNNEQF